What follows are 10 T cell receptor beta chains derived from one specimen sequenced in a study of blood T cell repertoires in COVID-19. Sequencing was performed with immunoSEQ multiplex PCR; in TCRdb, only in-frame clones are kept and a portion is missing. The table lists around 220,000 clones, approximately 80% of them singletons, with around 7.8% in the top ten. The sample was peripheral blood. The source of these receptors is a woman aged 80 or over with COVID-19, enrolled during active disease.

The chain recombines TRBV5-6 with TRBJ1-1, with no clear D. Trimming left V 4 bases short and J 6 bases short, with 19 bases between. CDR3 length equals 15 residues. The V gene's germline CDR1 is SGHDT and CDR2 YYEEEE. CDR3: CASSPGSSPGAEAFF. The CDR3 DNA reads as TGTGCCAGCAGCCCTGGGAGTTCCCCCGGGGCTGAAGCTTTCTTT.

This chain uses TRBV19 with TRBJ1-1, with TRBD1 matching 8 bases. Germline V lookup: CDR1 LNHDA, CDR2 SQIVND (reference sequence). The CDR3 is 15 residues long. The ends lost 3 bases at V and 6 bases at J; junction bases unmatched: 9. The CDR3 spells CASSIRGLNDAEAFF. CDR3 DNA: TGTGCCAGTAGTATCAGGGGGCTAAACGACGCTGAAGCTTTCTTT.

The chain joins TRBV20-1 to TRBJ2-3, with no clear D. The V and J ends lost 1 base and 8 bases respectively, with 7 bases between them. The germline V gene encodes CDR1 DFQATT and CDR2 SNEGSKA (reference sequence). The CDR3 length is 11 residues. CDR3 protein: CSARGPSTQYF. CDR3 sequence (DNA): TGCAGTGCTAGAGGGCCTTCTACGCAGTATTTT.

The gene calls are TRBV5-4 and TRBJ2-7; TRBD1 aligns across 10 bases. The CDR3 consists of 15 residues. Losses at the gene ends were 5 bases for V and 0 bases for J; bases not matched to a gene: 5. Germline-derived CDR1 and CDR2 are SGHNT and YYREEE (reference sequence). CDR3 coding DNA: TGTGCCAGCAGGCCGGGACAGGGGATCTCCTACGAGCAGTACTTC. Residues: CASRPGQGISYEQYF.

The chain employs TRBV15 and TRBJ2-3, with D possibly matching TRBD2 (6 bases). The V end lost 2 bases, the J end lost 1 base, and 10 bases lay between the germline ends. The CDR3 spans 15 residues. Germline CDR1 and CDR2: LNHNV and YYDKDF (reference sequence). The chain's CDR3 is CATSRLAGRTDTQYF. CDR3 nucleotides: TGTGCCACCAGCAGACTTGCGGGACGCACAGATACGCAGTATTTT.

The chain has TRBV9 and TRBJ2-1; D not certain. V shed 1 base and J shed 3 bases, with 11 bases lying between them. The CDR3 is 15 residues long. From germline, CDR1 is SGDLS and CDR2 YYNGEE. The CDR3: CASSVSGTHYNEQFF. The CDR3 DNA sequence: TGTGCCAGCAGCGTATCGGGTACACACTACAATGAGCAGTTCTTC.

The J gene is TRBJ1-1, the V gene TRBV28; 8 nucleotides align to TRBD1. The CDR3 spans 15 residues. Germline lookup yields CDR1 MDHEN and CDR2 SYDVKM. Unmatched junction bases numbered 8, after V lost 5 bases and J lost 3 bases. CDR3 protein: CASSPPDRDHTEAFF. The CDR3 DNA is TGTGCCAGCAGTCCCCCGGACAGGGATCACACTGAAGCTTTCTTT.

The rearrangement uses TRBV19 and TRBJ2-7, with D perhaps TRBD2 (5 bases). Germline V lookup: CDR1 LNHDA, CDR2 SQIVND (reference sequence). V lost 3 bases, J lost 0 bases, and 12 bases lay in between. The CDR3 spans 15 residues. The CDR3 DNA follows: TGTGCCAGTAGTATCGGATCGGGGAGCTCCTACGAGCAGTACTTC. Protein sequence: CASSIGSGSSYEQYF.

V is TRBV7-6 and J is TRBJ1-1, with 9 nucleotides matching TRBD1. The CDR3 has 15 residues. V lost 5 bases and J lost 2; bases outside the gene matches: 6. Per germline, CDR1 SGHVS and CDR2 FNYEAQ. Here the CDR3 DNA reads TGTGCCAGCAGCGGTTCGGGACAGGGAAACACTGAAGCTTTCTTT. Protein sequence: CASSGSGQGNTEAFF.

The genes are TRBV5-1 and TRBJ2-5; D not certain. The CDR3 length is 14 residues. The V gene lost 0 bases and the J gene lost 5 bases, with 11 bases spanning the gap. Germline loops: CDR1 SGHRS, CDR2 YFSETQ. The CDR3, as DNA: TGCGCCAGCAGCTTGGGCCAGGTTCGGGAGACCCAGTACTTC. This sequence encodes CASSLGQVRETQYF.